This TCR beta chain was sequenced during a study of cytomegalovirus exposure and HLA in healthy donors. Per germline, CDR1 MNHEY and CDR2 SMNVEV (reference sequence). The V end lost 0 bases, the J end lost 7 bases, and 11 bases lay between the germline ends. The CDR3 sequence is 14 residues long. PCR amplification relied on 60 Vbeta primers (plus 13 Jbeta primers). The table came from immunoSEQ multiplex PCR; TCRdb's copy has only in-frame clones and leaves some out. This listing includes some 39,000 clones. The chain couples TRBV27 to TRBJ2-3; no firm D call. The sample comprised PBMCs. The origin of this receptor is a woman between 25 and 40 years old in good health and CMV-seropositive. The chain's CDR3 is CASSLSISPNTQYF. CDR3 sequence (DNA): TGTGCCAGCAGTTTATCGATAAGCCCCAATACGCAGTATTTT.